Following are 12 T cell receptor beta chains from one sample sequenced in a study of identical twins. TCRdb ran MiXCR on the 5' RACE reads and lists one entry per CDR3 protein. The table includes fewer than 800,000 distinct CDR3 sequences, under 8.5% detected once. The sample was also reused in another study, on yellow fever vaccine responses in identical twins.

Material for sequencing was PBMCs. Receptors were obtained from a woman aged 18-30 years in good health.

This clonotype has ten or more counts. CDR3 protein: CASRPTSGDTDTQYF. The CDR3 nucleotides read TGTGCCAGCCGCCCGACTAGCGGTGACACAGATACGCAGTATTTT. The chain couples TRBV12-3 or TRBV12-4 to TRBJ2-3, with 9 bases fitting TRBD2. This CDR3 is 15 amino acids long. The junction had 8 bases not matched to a gene; V was cut back by 8 bases and J by 2 bases.

The chain joins TRBV24-1 to TRBJ2-3; D is ambiguous. CDR1 is KGHDR, CDR2 SFDVKD, per germline. V shed 1 base and J shed 5 bases, with 3 bases lying between them. The CDR3 has 12 amino acids. The CDR3 region is CATSDFQDTQYF. For the CDR3, the DNA is TGTGCCACCAGTGATTTCCAAGATACGCAGTATTTT.

There are many counts of this clonotype. This chain connects TRBV5-1 to TRBJ2-7, with a tentative D call TRBD1 (5 bases). Germline loops: CDR1 SGHRS, CDR2 YFSETQ. This CDR3 comprises 15 residues. The V and J ends lost 2 bases and 3 bases respectively, with 15 bases between them. The CDR3 region is CASSFGTGEFYEQYF. The DNA of the CDR3 is TGCGCCAGCAGCTTTGGAACAGGTGAATTCTACGAGCAGTACTTC.

The rearrangement uses TRBV2 and TRBJ2-7; tentative D call: TRBD2 (5 bases). Between the trimmed V and J ends, which lost 2 bases and 5 bases, there was a span of 13 bases. In germline, CDR1 is SNHLY, CDR2 FYNNEI. The CDR3 is 14 residues long. CDR3 in DNA: TGTGCCAGCAGTGAACTGTACTCCGGGAACGAGCAGTACTTC. It translates to CASSELYSGNEQYF.

The gene calls are TRBV20-1 and TRBJ2-7, with TRBD2 as a possible D gene (6 bases). V gave up 4 bases and J gave up 2 bases, with 12 bases separating them. The length of the CDR3 is 13 residues. From germline, CDR1 is DFQATT and CDR2 SNEGSKA (reference sequence). This CDR3 is CSATGERAYEQYF. The CDR3 DNA sequence: TGCAGTGCTACGGGAGAGCGTGCCTACGAGCAGTACTTC.

The chain uses TRBV2 and TRBJ2-1; D might be TRBD2 (6 bases). The germline V gene has CDR1 SNHLY and CDR2 FYNNEI. The CDR3 spans 14 residues. Trimming stripped 5 bases from V and 6 bases from J, with 14 bases between. CDR3 amino acids: CASSNGRGVNEQFF. The DNA for the CDR3 is TGTGCCAGCAGTAACGGGAGAGGGGTCAATGAGCAGTTCTTC.

This clonotype was observed at least ten times. The rearrangement joins TRBV20-1 to TRBJ1-4; 10 bases fit TRBD1. The germline CDR1 and CDR2 sequences are DFQATT and SNEGSKA (reference sequence). The CDR3 is made up of 15 amino acids. V was clipped by 5 bases and J by 4 bases; unmatched bases: 7. CDR3 sequence: CSAGRTGGHNEKLFF. The CDR3 DNA is TGCAGTGCTGGCAGGACAGGGGGACATAATGAAAAACTGTTTTTT.

In its sample, this clonotype was seen a few times. This chain joins TRBV3-1 and TRBJ2-1; D gene unclear. Germline CDR1 and CDR2: LGHDT and YNNKEL (reference sequence). This CDR3 has 13 amino acids. With 0 bases removed from V and 5 bases from J, the gap between germline ends came to 5 bases. The CDR3 coding sequence is TGTGCCAGCAGCCAAGATACTCACAATGAGCAGTTCTTC. This gives the protein CASSQDTHNEQFF.

This clonotype turned up a few times. This chain connects TRBV7-3 to TRBJ2-3; 7 bases match TRBD1. This CDR3 is built from 14 residues. Germline assignment: CDR1 SGHTA and CDR2 FQGTGA. The ends lost 5 bases at V and 3 bases at J; junction bases unmatched: 5. The CDR3 DNA reads TGTGCCAGCAGCCTTACGACAGGGACAGATACGCAGTATTTT. Translating it yields CASSLTTGTDTQYF.

The chain combines TRBV21-1 with TRBJ1-2; the table's TRBD1 call for D was not verified on the DNA. TRBV21-1 is a documented pseudogene. The CDR3 totals 17 residues. CDR3 protein: CASSKLRTAHSNYGYTF. The CDR3 DNA is TGTGCCAGCAGCAAATTAAGGACAGCTCATTCCAACTATGGCTACACCTTC.

The chain joins TRBV29-1 to TRBJ2-3; D is possibly TRBD1 (7 bases). Germline V lookup: CDR1 SQVTM, CDR2 ANQGSEA. The CDR3 contains 16 residues. V lost 1 base and J 5 bases, leaving 19 bases between the germline ends. The CDR3 DNA sequence: TGCAGCGTTGAAGCTAGGAAAATGCAGGGGGGAGATACGCAGTATTTT. Its translation is CSVEARKMQGGDTQYF.

This clonotype appeared a few times. V and J are TRBV6-5 and TRBJ1-3; D is ambiguous. With 0 bases removed from V and 0 bases from J, the gap between germline ends came to 6 bases. The germline V gene has CDR1 MNHEY and CDR2 SVGAGI. The CDR3 contains 15 residues. For the CDR3, the DNA is TGTGCCAGCAGTTACTCGAGAGGCTCTGGAAACACCATATATTTT. Its protein is CASSYSRGSGNTIYF.